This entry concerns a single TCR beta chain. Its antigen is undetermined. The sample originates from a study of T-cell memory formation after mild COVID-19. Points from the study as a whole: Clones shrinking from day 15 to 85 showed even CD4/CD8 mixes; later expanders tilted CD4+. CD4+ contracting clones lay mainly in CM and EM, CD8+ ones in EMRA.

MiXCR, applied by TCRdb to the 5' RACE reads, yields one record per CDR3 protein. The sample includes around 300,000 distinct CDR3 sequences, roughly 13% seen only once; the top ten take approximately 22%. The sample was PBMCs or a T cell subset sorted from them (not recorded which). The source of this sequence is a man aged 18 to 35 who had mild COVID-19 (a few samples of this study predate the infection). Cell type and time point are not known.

CDR3 sequence reads: CATSSARTRRWDYGYTF. CDR3 nucleotides: TGTGCCACCAGCAGCGCTAGGACACGGAGGTGGGACTATGGCTACACCTTC. The rearrangement joins TRBV15 to TRBJ1-2, with TRBD1 as a possible D gene (5 bases). The CDR3 loop spans 17 amino acids. V dropped 3 bases and J dropped 3 bases, with 20 bases sitting between them. Germline CDR1 is LNHNV and CDR2 is YYDKDF (reference sequence).